This TCR beta chain originates from a study of identical twins. The germline gives CDR1 MNHEY, CDR2 SMNVEV (reference sequence). V dropped 2 bases and J dropped 1 base, with 11 bases sitting between them. The length of the CDR3 is 16 residues. Study observations and caveats: Out-of-frame alpha sequences shared by twins showed excess low generation probability.

This clonotype was counted a few times. Its antigen remains unidentified. Template switching introduced a universal primer site, and the cDNA bore unique molecular identifiers. TCRdb used MiXCR to reprocess the 5' RACE reads, holding one entry per CDR3 protein. The table records 200,000 or so distinct CDR3 sequences, 15% of them present only once. These data also formed part of another study, on T cells expressing NK-cell markers.

The clonotype comes from a woman aged 18-29 years in good health. The V call is TRBV27, the J call TRBJ2-2, with unresolved D. The material sequenced was CD8+ T cells sorted from blood. The CDR3 nucleotides are TGTGCCAGCAGTTTACTCGTTGCGCAGAACACCGGGGAGCTGTTTTTT. It specifies CASSLLVAQNTGELFF.